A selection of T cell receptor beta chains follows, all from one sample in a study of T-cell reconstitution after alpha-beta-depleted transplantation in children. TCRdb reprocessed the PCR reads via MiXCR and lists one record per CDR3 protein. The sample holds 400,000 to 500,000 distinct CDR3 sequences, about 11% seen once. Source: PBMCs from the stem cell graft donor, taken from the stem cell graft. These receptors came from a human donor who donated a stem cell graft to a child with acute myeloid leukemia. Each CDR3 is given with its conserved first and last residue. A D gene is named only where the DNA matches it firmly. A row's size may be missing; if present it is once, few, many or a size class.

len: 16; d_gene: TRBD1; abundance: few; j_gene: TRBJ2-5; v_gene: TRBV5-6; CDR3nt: TGTGCCAGCAGCAGCGTACAGGGGGCGAGTCAAGAGACCCAGTACTTC; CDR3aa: CASSSVQGASQETQYF
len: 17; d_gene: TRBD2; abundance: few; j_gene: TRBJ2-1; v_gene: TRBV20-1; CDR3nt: TGCAGTGCTAGAACCTCTAGCGGGGGGACCGTGCGGAATGAGCAGTTCTTC; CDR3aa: CSARTSSGGTVRNEQFF
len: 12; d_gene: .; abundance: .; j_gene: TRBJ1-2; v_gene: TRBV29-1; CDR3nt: TGCAGCGTTGTAACTGGAAACTATGGCTACACCTTC; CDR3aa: CSVVTGNYGYTF
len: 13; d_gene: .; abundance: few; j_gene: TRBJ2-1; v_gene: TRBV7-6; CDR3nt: TGTGCCAGCAGCCTCTCCCTAGGAGATGAGCAGTTCTTC; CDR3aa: CASSLSLGDEQFF
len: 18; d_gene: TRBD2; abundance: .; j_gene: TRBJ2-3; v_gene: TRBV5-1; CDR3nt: TGCGCCAGCAGCACCTGGTTAACTAGCGGCGAAGGCACAGATACGCAGTATTTT; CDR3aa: CASSTWLTSGEGTDTQYF
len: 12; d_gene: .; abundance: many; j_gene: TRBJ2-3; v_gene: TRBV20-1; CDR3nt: TGCAGTGCTCCGAGTGAAAGGGATACGCAGTATTTT; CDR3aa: CSAPSERDTQYF
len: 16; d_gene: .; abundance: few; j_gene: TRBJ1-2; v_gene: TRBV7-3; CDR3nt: TGTGCCAGCAGCTCCATCATCAGGGTGGGAAACTATGGCTACACCTTC; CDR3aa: CASSSIIRVGNYGYTF
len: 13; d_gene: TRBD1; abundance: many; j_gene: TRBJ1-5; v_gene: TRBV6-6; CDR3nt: TGTGCCAGCAGCCGGGACAGGGTCCAGCCCCAGCATTTT; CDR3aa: CASSRDRVQPQHF
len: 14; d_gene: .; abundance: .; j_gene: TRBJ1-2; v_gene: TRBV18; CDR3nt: TGTGCCAGCTCATCTAGACTGGAAAACTATGGCTACACCTTC; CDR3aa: CASSSRLENYGYTF
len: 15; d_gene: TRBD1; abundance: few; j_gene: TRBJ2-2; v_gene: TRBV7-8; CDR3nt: TGTGCCAGCAGCTTAGCCAACAGGGGGACCGGGGAGCTGTTTTTT; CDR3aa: CASSLANRGTGELFF
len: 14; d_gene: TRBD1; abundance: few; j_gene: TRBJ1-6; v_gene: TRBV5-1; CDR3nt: TGCGCCAGCAGCTTGCAGGGGGGTGGTTCACCCCTCCACTTT; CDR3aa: CASSLQGGGSPLHF
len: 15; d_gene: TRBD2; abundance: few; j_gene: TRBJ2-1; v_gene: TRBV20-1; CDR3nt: TGCAGTGCTAGTTGGGTAGCGGGAGGGCTGAATGAGCAGTTCTTC; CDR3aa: CSASWVAGGLNEQFF
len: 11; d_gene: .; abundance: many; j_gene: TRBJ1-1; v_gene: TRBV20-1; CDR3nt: TGCAGTGCCCAACGGAACACTGAAGCTTTCTTT; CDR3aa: CSAQRNTEAFF
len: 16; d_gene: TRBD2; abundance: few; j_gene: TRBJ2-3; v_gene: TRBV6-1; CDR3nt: TGTGCCAGCAGTGACGGTACTAGCGGGACCACAGATACGCAGTATTTT; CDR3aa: CASSDGTSGTTDTQYF
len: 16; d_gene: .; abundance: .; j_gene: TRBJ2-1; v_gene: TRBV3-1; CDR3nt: TGTGCCAGCAGCCCCAAATTCTGGACTCGCGGCAATGAGCAGTTCTTC; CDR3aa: CASSPKFWTRGNEQFF
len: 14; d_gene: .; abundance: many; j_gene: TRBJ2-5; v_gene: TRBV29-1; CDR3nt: TGCAGCGTTGATCCGACAGGGAGGCAAGAGACCCAGTACTTC; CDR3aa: CSVDPTGRQETQYF
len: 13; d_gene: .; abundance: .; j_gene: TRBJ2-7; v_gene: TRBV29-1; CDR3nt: TGCAGCGTTGAAGGGGAGTCCACCTACGAGCAGTACTTC; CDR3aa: CSVEGESTYEQYF
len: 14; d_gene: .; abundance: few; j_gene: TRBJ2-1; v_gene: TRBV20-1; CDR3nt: TGCAGTGCTAGAGATCGGCGGGCCCACAATGAGCAGTTCTTC; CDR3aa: CSARDRRAHNEQFF
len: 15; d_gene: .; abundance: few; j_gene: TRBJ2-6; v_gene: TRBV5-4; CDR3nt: TGTGCCAGCAGCCACGCTAGCACTGGGGCCAACGTCCTGACTTTC; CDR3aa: CASSHASTGANVLTF
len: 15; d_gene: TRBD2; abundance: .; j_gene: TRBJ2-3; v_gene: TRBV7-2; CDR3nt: TGTGCCAGCAGCTTAGTTGTAGCGGGAGGAGATACGCAGTATTTT; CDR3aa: CASSLVVAGGDTQYF
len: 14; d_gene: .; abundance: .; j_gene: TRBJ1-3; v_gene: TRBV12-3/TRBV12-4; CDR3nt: TGTGCCAGCAGTTTTCGAGGGGTTGGAAACACCATATATTTT; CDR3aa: CASSFRGVGNTIYF
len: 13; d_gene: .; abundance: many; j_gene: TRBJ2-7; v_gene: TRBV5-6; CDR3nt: TGTGCCAGCAGTTTAGACAGAACCTACGAGCAGTACTTC; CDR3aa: CASSLDRTYEQYF
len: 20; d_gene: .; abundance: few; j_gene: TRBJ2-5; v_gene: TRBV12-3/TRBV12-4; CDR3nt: TGTGCCAGCAGTTTTTATTACGGCTCCCCCCCGACGACGGTGAAAGAGACCCAGTACTTC; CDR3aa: CASSFYYGSPPTTVKETQYF
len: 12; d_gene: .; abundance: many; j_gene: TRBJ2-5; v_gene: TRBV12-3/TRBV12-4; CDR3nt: TGTGCCAGCAGTAGTGTGCAAGAGACCCAGTACTTC; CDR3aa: CASSSVQETQYF
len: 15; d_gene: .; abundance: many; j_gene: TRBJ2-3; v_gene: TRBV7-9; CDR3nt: TGTGCCAGCAGCTCAGGGGGGGGAGGACGCAGGACGCAGTATTTT; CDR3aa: CASSSGGGGRRTQYF
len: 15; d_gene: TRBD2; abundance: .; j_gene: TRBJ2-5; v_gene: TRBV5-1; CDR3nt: TGCGCCAGCAGTCCTTCAGCGGGGGGAGAGGAGACCCAGTACTTC; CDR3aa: CASSPSAGGEETQYF